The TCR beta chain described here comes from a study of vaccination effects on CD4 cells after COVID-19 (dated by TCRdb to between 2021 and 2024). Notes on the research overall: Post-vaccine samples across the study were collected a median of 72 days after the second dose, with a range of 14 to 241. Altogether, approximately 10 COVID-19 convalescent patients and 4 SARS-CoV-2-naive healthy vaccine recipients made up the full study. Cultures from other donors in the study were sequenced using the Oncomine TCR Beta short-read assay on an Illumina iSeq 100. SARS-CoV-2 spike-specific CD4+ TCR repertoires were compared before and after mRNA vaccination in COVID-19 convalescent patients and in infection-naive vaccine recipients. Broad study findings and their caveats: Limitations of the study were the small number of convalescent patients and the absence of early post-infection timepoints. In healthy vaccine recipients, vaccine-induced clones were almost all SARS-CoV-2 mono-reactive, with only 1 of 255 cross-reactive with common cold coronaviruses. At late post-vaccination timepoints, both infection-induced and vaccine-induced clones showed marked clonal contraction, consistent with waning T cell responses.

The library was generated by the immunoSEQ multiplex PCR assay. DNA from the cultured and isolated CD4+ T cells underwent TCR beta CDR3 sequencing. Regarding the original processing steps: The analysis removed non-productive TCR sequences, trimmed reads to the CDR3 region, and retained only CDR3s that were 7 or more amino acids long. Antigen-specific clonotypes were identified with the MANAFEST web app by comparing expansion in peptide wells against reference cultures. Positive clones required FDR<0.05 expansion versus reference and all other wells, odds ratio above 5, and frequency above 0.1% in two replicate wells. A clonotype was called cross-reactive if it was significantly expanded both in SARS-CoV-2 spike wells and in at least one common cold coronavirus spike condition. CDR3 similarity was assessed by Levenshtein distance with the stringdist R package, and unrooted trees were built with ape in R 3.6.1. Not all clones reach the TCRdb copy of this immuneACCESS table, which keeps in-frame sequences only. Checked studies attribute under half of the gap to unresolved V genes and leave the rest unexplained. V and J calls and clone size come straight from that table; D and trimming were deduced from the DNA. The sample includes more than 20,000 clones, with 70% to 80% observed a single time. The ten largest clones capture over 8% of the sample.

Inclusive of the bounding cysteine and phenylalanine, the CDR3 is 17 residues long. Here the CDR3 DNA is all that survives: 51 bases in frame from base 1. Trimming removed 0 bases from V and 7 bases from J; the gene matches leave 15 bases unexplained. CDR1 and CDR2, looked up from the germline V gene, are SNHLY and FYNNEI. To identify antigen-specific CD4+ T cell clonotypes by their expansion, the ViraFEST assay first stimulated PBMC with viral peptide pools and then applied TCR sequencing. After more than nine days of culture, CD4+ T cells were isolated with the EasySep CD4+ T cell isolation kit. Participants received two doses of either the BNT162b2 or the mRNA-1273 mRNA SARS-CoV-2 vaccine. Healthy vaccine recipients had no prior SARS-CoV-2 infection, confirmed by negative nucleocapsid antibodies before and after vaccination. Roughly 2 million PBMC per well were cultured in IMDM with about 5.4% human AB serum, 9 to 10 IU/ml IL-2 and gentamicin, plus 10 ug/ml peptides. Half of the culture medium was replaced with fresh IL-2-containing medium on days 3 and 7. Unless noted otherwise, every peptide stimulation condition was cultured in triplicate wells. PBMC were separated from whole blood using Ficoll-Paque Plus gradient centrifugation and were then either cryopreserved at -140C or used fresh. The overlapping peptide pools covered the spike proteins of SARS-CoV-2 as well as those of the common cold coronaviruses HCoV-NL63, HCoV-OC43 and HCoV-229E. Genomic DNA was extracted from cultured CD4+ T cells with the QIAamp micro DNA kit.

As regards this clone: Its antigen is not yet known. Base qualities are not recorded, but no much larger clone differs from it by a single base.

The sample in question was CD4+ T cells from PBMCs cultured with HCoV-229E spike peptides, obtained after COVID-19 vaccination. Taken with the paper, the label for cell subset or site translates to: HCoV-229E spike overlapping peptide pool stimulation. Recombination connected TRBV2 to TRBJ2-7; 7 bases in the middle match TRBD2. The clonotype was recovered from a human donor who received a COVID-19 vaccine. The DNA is TGTGCCAGCAGTGAAGCCGTGAAACTAGCGCCGCCCCTGGAGCAGTACTTC. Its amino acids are CASSEAVKLAPPLEQYF.